The 24 T cell receptor beta chains reported below all come from one sample, sequenced in a study of Graves' ophthalmopathy and Graves' hyperthyroidism. RNA transcripts were the template, and TCR beta CDR3 regions were amplified from them. After a first-round RT-PCR with HTBI primers, a second-round multiplex PCR was run. MiXCR was run by TCRdb on the multiplex PCR reads, yielding one entry per CDR3 protein. This table has 200,000 to 250,000 distinct CDR3 sequences, roughly 21% appearing once. Sequencing input: peripheral blood. All receptors come from a woman aged 50 to 65 with Graves' ophthalmopathy.

At least ten counts were recorded for this clonotype. The chain couples TRBV9 to TRBJ2-3; 14 bases agree with TRBD2. Looked up from germline, CDR1 is SGDLS and CDR2 is YYNGEE. CDR3 length equals 13 residues. The V gene end was trimmed by 4 bases and the J gene end by 15 bases; junction bases not matched to a gene: 7. In DNA, the CDR3 is TGTGCCAGCAGCCCCCGGACTAGCGGGGGGCACTATTTT. Residues: CASSPRTSGGHYF. Variable domain in full (rest from reference TRBV9 and TRBJ2-3): DSGVTQTPKHLITATGQRVTLRCSPRSGDLSVYWYQQSLDQGLQFLIQYYNGEERAKGNILERFSAQQFPDLHSELNLSSLELGDSALYFCASSPRTSGGHYFGPGTRLTVL.

This clonotype appeared many times. The chain links TRBV20-1 to TRBJ2-7; D gene uncertain. The CDR3 has 12 residues. Germline V lookup: CDR1 DFQATT, CDR2 SNEGSKA (reference sequence). V lost 3 bases to trimming and J lost 1 base, with 7 bases between them. CDR3 sequence (DNA): TGCAGTGCTAGGAAAGATTCCTACGAGCAGTACTTC. This codes for CSARKDSYEQYF.

Remarks on this clonotype: A much larger clone differs by one base, so this may be a read error. The chain uses TRBV4-2 and TRBJ1-1; D not resolved. Germline V lookup: CDR1 LGHNA, CDR2 YNFKEQ. The CDR3 totals 18 residues. In DNA, the CDR3 is TGTACCAGCAGCGACCGGCGCCCCACCTCAGAAATTGGGACTGAAGCTTTCTTT. Translating gives CTSSDRRPTSEIGTEAFF.

The sample holds many counts of this clonotype. The gene calls are TRBV9 and TRBJ1-3; D is ambiguous. Germline CDR1 SGDLS, CDR2 YYNGEE. The CDR3 extends over 13 amino acids. V was cut by 4 bases and J by 2 bases, with 7 bases left in between. The CDR3 sequence is CASSSPAGNTIYF. The CDR3 nucleotides read TGTGCCAGCAGCTCACCCGCTGGAAACACCATATATTTT. The whole variable domain, filled in from reference TRBV9 and TRBJ1-3, reads DSGVTQTPKHLITATGQRVTLRCSPRSGDLSVYWYQQSLDQGLQFLIQYYNGEERAKGNILERFSAQQFPDLHSELNLSSLELGDSALYFCASSSPAGNTIYFGEGSWLTVV.

This clonotype was detected only a few times. The DNA of the CDR3 is TGTGCGAAAAGTCGCGAATGGGACCACGAGCAGTACTTC. Translated, it gives CAKSREWDHEQYF. The chain is built from TRBV28 and TRBJ2-7; either TRBD1 or TRBD2 may fit D (5 bases each). The CDR3 is made up of 13 amino acids. The V gene's germline CDR1 is MDHEN and CDR2 SYDVKM.

V and J are TRBV11-3 and TRBJ2-2; maybe TRBD1 (6 bases). Germline CDR1 reads SGHNT; CDR2 reads YENEEA. The ends were cut back, 4 bases at V and 3 bases at J, with 24 bases in the middle. There are 19 residues in the CDR3. The CDR3 sequence is CASSSNSWGQQYHTGELFF. As DNA, the CDR3 is TGTGCCAGCAGCTCGAATTCATGGGGACAACAATACCACACCGGGGAGCTGTTTTTT.

This clonotype was observed many times. The rearrangement links TRBV11-2 to TRBJ1-1; tentatively, D is TRBD1 (5 bases). Trimming cost V 5 bases and J 0 bases, with 16 bases left between them. The CDR3 runs 16 residues. Germline CDR1 and CDR2: SGHAT and FQNNGV. The CDR3: CASSAGWGGMNTEAFF. The CDR3 region has the DNA TGTGCCAGCAGCGCCGGGTGGGGGGGTATGAACACTGAAGCTTTCTTT.

As to this clonotype: A much larger clone lies one base from this, so it may be a read error. No conserved phenylalanine or tryptophan ends this CDR3, so it is likely a read error. This chain uses TRBV6-1 with TRBJ1-1; D is uncertain. The CDR3 is made up of 15 amino acids. Germline V gene data show CDR1 as MNHNS and CDR2 as SASEGT. V shed 5 bases and J shed 5 bases, with 18 bases lying between them. CDR3 sequence: CASSTRTTVYTEAFL. The CDR3 DNA sequence: TGTGCCAGCAGTACCCGGACCACGGTTTATACTGAAGCTTTCTTA.

At least ten counts were recorded for this clonotype. The rearrangement uses TRBV30 and TRBJ2-7; TRBD2 matches 8 bases. Germline assignment: CDR1 GTSNPN and CDR2 SVGIG (reference sequence). The CDR3 consists of 16 residues. J was trimmed by 3 bases and V by 0 bases; bases with no gene match: 10. CDR3: CAWSVRGLAEDYEQYF. The DNA of the CDR3 is TGTGCCTGGAGTGTCCGAGGACTAGCAGAAGACTACGAGCAGTACTTC.

This clonotype appeared many times. The chain links TRBV6-5 to TRBJ2-7, with 9 bases lining up with TRBD1. V dropped 4 bases and J dropped 3; count of bases not matched to a gene: 4. The CDR3 totals 14 residues. Germline V gene sequence: CDR1 MNHEY, CDR2 SVGAGI. The CDR3 nucleotides are TGTGCCAGCAGTTCGACAGGGGGATTCTACGAGCAGTACTTC. It is translated as CASSSTGGFYEQYF.

This clonotype was detected many times. This sequence joins TRBV30 and TRBJ1-1; D is perhaps TRBD1 (6 bases). Germline V gene sequence: CDR1 GTSNPN, CDR2 SVGIG (reference sequence). V was pared by 0 bases and J by 11 bases, with 13 bases between. The CDR3 is 12 residues long. CDR3 in amino acids: CAWSVARGAAFF. The CDR3, as DNA: TGTGCCTGGAGTGTTGCCCGGGGGGCTGCTTTCTTT.

This clonotype was detected many times. The chain has TRBV7-3 and TRBJ2-2; tentatively, D is TRBD2 (7 bases). The CDR3 runs 17 residues. Germline V gives CDR1 SGHTA, CDR2 FQGTGA. The V and J ends lost 4 bases and 4 bases respectively, with 19 bases between them. CDR3 sequence: CASSSHRIAGATGELFF. For the CDR3, the DNA is TGTGCCAGCAGCTCACACCGAATTGCGGGGGCCACCGGGGAGCTGTTTTTT. The whole variable domain, remainder taken from reference TRBV7-3 and TRBJ2-2, is GAGVSQTPSNKVTEKGKYVELRCDPISGHTALYWYRQSLGQGPEFLIYFQGTGAADDSGLPNDRFFAVRPEGSVSTLKIQRTERGDSAVYLCASSSHRIAGATGELFFGEGSRLTVL.

This clonotype was seen repeatedly, ten times or more. V is TRBV27 and J is TRBJ1-3; 7 bases are shared with TRBD1. Germline CDR1 MNHEY, CDR2 SMNVEV (reference sequence). With 6 bases clipped from V and 2 bases from J, the junction kept 4 bases outside the gene matches. The CDR3 consists of 14 residues. The CDR3 loop is CASRTGVTGNTIYF. In DNA, the CDR3 is TGTGCCAGCAGAACAGGGGTGACTGGAAACACCATATATTTT.

This clonotype was picked up many times. A read error may explain this, as a much larger clone is one base away. The chain recombines TRBV12-3 or TRBV12-4 with TRBJ2-2; possibly TRBD2 for D (6 bases). Trimming removed 7 bases from V and 6 bases from J, with 18 bases in between. The length of the CDR3 is 15 residues. The CDR3, as DNA: TGTGCCAGCATCCGAACCGGGGGTAGGGCCGGGGAGCTGTTTTTT. It translates to CASIRTGGRAGELFF.

This clonotype has a count of ten or more. This chain uses TRBV6-1 with TRBJ1-1; possible D gene TRBD1, 5 bases. The germline V gene has CDR1 MNHNS and CDR2 SASEGT. This CDR3 contains 12 residues. V lost 7 bases to trimming and J lost 12 bases, with 18 bases between them. CDR3 coding DNA: TGTGCCAGCAATGAGGGCGGCAGGGTGCCTTTCTTT. It encodes CASNEGGRVPFF.

The sample holds many counts of this clonotype. This chain joins TRBV28 and TRBJ1-5; D remains unclear. The V gene lost 1 base and the J gene lost 11 bases, with 12 bases spanning the gap. Germline CDR1 is MDHEN and CDR2 is SYDVKM. This CDR3 contains 13 residues. The CDR3 DNA reads TGTGCCAGCAGTTTATTAGGGTATTCATCCCAGCATTTT. It codes for CASSLLGYSSQHF.

Many counts were recorded for this clonotype. V usage is TRBV20-1 and J usage is TRBJ2-4; 8 nucleotides match TRBD2. V gave up 1 base and J gave up 6 bases; unmatched junction bases: 5. The CDR3 has 14 amino acids. Germline V CDR1 and CDR2: DFQATT, SNEGSKA (reference sequence). CDR3 protein: CSARASSGVNIQYF. CDR3 coding DNA: TGCAGTGCTAGAGCGAGTAGCGGGGTAAACATTCAGTACTTC.

This chain joins TRBV27 and TRBJ1-5, with unresolved D. There are 15 residues in the CDR3. Germline CDR1 is MNHEY and CDR2 is SMNVEV (reference sequence). V lost 6 bases, J lost 0 bases, and 12 bases lay in between. CDR3 DNA sequence: TGTGCCAGCAGCACCGGAATGTATAGCAATCAGCCCCAGCATTTT. Its translation is CASSTGMYSNQPQHF.

The gene calls are TRBV19 and TRBJ2-2, with no clear D. The CDR3 totals 14 residues. CDR1 is LNHDA, CDR2 SQIVND, per germline (reference sequence). V lost 5 bases, J lost 3 bases, and 10 bases lay in between. The CDR3 DNA sequence: TGTGCCAGTAGTCTAGGCCCCGACACCGGGGAGCTGTTTTTT. It encodes CASSLGPDTGELFF. Together with reference TRBV19 and TRBJ2-2, the CDR3 gives the full variable domain: DGGITQSPKYLFRKEGQNVTLSCEQNLNHDAMYWYRQDPGQGLRLIYYSQIVNDFQKGDIAEGYSVSREKKESFPLTVTSAQKNPTAFYLCASSLGPDTGELFFGEGSRLTVL.

This clonotype was recorded many times. This chain uses TRBV30 with TRBJ1-1; D gene unclear. The germline V and J ends were trimmed by 4 bases and 3 bases, with 12 bases remaining between them. This CDR3 spans 13 amino acids. CDR1 and CDR2 from the germline V gene are GTSNPN and SVGIG (reference sequence). The CDR3 DNA follows: TGTGCCTGGAAAGGTAGCCGGGACACTGAAGCTTTCTTT. Amino acid sequence: CAWKGSRDTEAFF.

This chain links TRBV12-3 or TRBV12-4 with TRBJ1-1; 7 nucleotides line up with TRBD1. V shed 5 bases, J shed 0 bases, and the junction held 6 bases outside the gene matches. This CDR3 is 15 amino acids long. CDR3 DNA sequence: TGTGCCAGCAGTCTAACGACAGGGCTGAACACTGAAGCTTTCTTT. Amino acid sequence: CASSLTTGLNTEAFF.

The rearrangement links TRBV19 to TRBJ1-5; D is unresolved. This CDR3 is built from 13 residues. V dropped 3 bases and J dropped 5 bases, with 8 bases sitting between them. Looked up from germline, CDR1 is LNHDA and CDR2 is SQIVND (reference sequence). CDR3 in amino acids: CASSIPIYQPQHF. The CDR3 bases are TGTGCCAGTAGTATTCCGATTTATCAGCCCCAGCATTTT.

This clonotype was detected many times. The chain combines TRBV5-1 with TRBJ2-7; 7 nucleotides align to TRBD2. Unmatched junction bases numbered 9, after V lost 0 bases and J lost 6 bases. This CDR3 spans 15 amino acids. The germline CDR1 and CDR2 sequences are SGHRS and YFSETQ. The DNA of the CDR3 is TGCGCCAGCAGCTTGGCAAGCGGGATTTTTTCCGAGCAGTACTTC. Translated, it gives CASSLASGIFSEQYF. The complete variable domain, with remaining parts taken from reference TRBV5-1 and TRBJ2-7, reads KAGVTQTPRYLIKTRGQQVTLSCSPISGHRSVSWYQQTPGQGLQFLFEYFSETQRNKGNFPGRFSGRQFSNSRSEMNVSTLELGDSALYLCASSLASGIFSEQYFGPGTRLTVT.

This clonotype appeared many times. This chain connects TRBV10-1 to TRBJ2-4; tentatively, D is TRBD1 (5 bases). Trimming removed 2 bases from V and 6 bases from J, with 8 bases in between. There are 13 residues in the CDR3. CDR1 is WNHNN, CDR2 SYGVQD, per germline (reference sequence). The CDR3 nucleotides read TGCGCCAGCAGTGAGAACAGGATAAACATTCAGTACTTC. Its protein is CASSENRINIQYF.